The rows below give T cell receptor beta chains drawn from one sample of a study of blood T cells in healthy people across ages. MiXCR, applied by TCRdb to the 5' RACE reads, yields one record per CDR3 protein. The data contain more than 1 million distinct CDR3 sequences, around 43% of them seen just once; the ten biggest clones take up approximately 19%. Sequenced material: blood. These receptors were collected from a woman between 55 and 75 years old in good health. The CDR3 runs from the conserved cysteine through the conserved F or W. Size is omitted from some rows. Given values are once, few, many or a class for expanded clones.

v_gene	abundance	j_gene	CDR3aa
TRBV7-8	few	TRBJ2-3	CASSLGILGGTDTQYF
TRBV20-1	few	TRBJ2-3	CSARVFGSQVGTDTQYF
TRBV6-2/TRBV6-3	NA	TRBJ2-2	CATGTSGSTGELFF
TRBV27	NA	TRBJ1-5	CASSFRGFNQPQHF
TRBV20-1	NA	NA	CSADWDEETQYF
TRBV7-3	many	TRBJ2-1	CASSLRGTSGYNEQFF
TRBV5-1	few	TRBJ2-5	CASSLEGGLQETQYF
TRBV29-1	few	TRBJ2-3	CSVKLAPSTDTQYF
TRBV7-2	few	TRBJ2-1	CASSLIRGTNEQFF
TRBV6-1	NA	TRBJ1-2	CASSRGGQGIYGYTF
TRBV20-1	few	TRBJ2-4	CSASGQGQNIQYF
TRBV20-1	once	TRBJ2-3	CSAPRGQGRTDTQYF
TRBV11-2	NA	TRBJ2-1	CASSSLWDRKTRGTRSEQFF
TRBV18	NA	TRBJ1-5	CASSISGQNSGNQPQHF
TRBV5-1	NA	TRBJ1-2	CASSLEAPDYNYGYTF
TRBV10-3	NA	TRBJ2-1	CAISDKGLAGDYNEQLF
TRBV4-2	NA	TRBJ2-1	CASSFSSGKGGEQFF
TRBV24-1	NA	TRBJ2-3	CATSDGTTPSTDTQYF
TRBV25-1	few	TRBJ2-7	CASSEVRANEQYF
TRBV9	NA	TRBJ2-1	CASSVGPFIGNNEQFF
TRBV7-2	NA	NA	CASSLDGNRGETQYF
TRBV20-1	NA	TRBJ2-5	CSASMRLGGLWEETQYF
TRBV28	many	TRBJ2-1	CASSLGQYNEQFF
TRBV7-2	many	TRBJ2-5	CASSSRLAGVRETQYF
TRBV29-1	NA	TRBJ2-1	CSAETLAGASYNEQFF
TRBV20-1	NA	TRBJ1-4	CSARDVGHPLDEKLFF
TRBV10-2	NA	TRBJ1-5	CASSGQYSNQPQHF
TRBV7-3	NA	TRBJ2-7	CASSRGGLSYEQYF
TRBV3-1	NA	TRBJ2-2	CASSQGVWVTGELFF
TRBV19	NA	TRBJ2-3	CASKPDRVDTQYF
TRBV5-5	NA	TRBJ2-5	CATADSGRETQYF
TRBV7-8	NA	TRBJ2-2	CASSSPGLVIASTGELFF
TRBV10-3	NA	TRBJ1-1	CAISEVGDREAFF
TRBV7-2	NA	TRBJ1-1	CASSLGAGGADTEAFF
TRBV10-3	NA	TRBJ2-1	CAIKEGLAGDEQFF
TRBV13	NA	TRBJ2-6	CASSWGQTGSGANVLTF
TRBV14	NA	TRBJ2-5	CASSPMGRGDEQYF
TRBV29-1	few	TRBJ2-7	CSVVPGQGRREQYF
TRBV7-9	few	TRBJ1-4	CASSLAQGLEEKLFF
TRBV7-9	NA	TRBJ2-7	CASSPRAYYEQYF
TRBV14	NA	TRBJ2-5	CASSKGLAGGWEETQYF
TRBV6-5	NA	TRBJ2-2	CASSQPRLEPGELFF
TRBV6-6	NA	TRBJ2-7	CASTPTQTANSDEQYF
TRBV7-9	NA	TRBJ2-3	CASSPSTKITDTQYF
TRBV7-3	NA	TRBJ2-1	CASSLTGSPRGSNEQFF
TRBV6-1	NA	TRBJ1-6	CASSEKPGASPLHF
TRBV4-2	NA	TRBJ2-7	CASSQDRPGVSYEQYF
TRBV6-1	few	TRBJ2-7	CATPQAQGAYEQYF
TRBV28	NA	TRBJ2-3	CASTIRGGSDTQYF
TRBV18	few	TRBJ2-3	CASSPRNTDTQYF
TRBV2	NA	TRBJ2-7	CASKEGANEQYF
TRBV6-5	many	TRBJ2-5	CASSYGETQYF
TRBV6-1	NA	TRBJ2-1	CASRTGFGNEQFF
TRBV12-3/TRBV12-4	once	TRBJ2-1	CASSFGTSGSTRNEQFF